These 22 T cell receptor beta chains were all obtained from the same sample, sequenced in a study of response to subunit inactivated influenza vaccine. TCRdb redid the calling of the RT-PCR reads with MiXCR, one entry per CDR3 protein. This sample yields 700,000 to 900,000 distinct CDR3 sequences, of which approximately 22% are seen a single time; about a tenth belongs to the top ten. The specimen was PBMCs from blood, collected 4 to 6 days after vaccination. The receptors stem from a man aged 45 to 65 who received an inactivated influenza vaccine.

Only a few counts were recorded for this clonotype. The gene calls are TRBV12-3 or TRBV12-4 and TRBJ1-1; D is unclear. Deletions cut 5 bases from V and 5 bases from J, with 15 bases between. This CDR3 is built from 14 residues. The DNA for the CDR3 is TGTGCCAGCAGTCCACGCTTGGCGGGGACTGAAGCTTTCTTT. Encoded protein: CASSPRLAGTEAFF.

There are a few counts of this clonotype. V and J are TRBV19 and TRBJ2-1, with D perhaps matching TRBD1 or TRBD2 (5 bases each). The CDR3 is made up of 15 amino acids. CDR1 LNHDA and CDR2 SQIVND come from the germline V gene (reference sequence). Trimming left V 6 bases short and J 0 bases short, with 12 bases between. CDR3 protein: CASSPRDVSYNEQFF. CDR3 DNA sequence: TGTGCCAGTAGCCCGAGGGACGTCTCCTACAATGAGCAGTTCTTC.

This clonotype has just a few counts. The chain links TRBV12-3 or TRBV12-4 to TRBJ2-7; D remains unclear. The CDR3 spans 15 residues. V lost 7 bases and J 4 bases, leaving 20 bases between the germline ends. DNA for the CDR3: TGTGCCAGCACCTTAAGGTCCGCCGCCCCGTACGAGCAGTACTTC. Its protein product is CASTLRSAAPYEQYF.

V gene TRBV5-1 combines with J gene TRBJ1-1; no clear D. The V end was cut by 6 bases, the J end by 5 bases, with 8 bases between. Germline loops: CDR1 SGHRS, CDR2 YFSETQ. CDR3 length: 11 residues. CDR3 residues: CASKAGTEAFF. CDR3 nucleotide sequence: TGCGCCAGCAAGGCCGGGACTGAAGCTTTCTTT.

This clonotype was counted only a few times. The chain combines TRBV6-2 or TRBV6-3 with TRBJ1-1; D is uncertain. Germline V CDR1 and CDR2: MNHEY, SVGEGT. The CDR3 sequence is 11 residues long. V lost 3 bases to trimming and J lost 8 bases, with 7 bases between them. CDR3 amino acids: CASSYIREAFF. CDR3 bases: TGTGCCAGCAGTTATATCCGAGAAGCTTTCTTT.

The sample holds many counts of this clonotype. The chain carries TRBV7-2 and TRBJ2-7; D is unclear. The germline gives CDR1 SGHTA, CDR2 FQGNSA. Between the trimmed V and J ends, which lost 6 bases and 3 bases, there was a span of 9 bases. The CDR3 is 12 amino acids. The CDR3 loop reads CASSSVGYEQYF. CDR3 DNA sequence: TGTGCCAGCAGTTCCGTGGGCTACGAGCAGTACTTC.

This clonotype occurred a few times. The CDR3 bases are TGTGCCAGCAGTTCCCGACAGTTCGGTACAGATACGCAGTATTTT. Amino acids: CASSSRQFGTDTQYF. This rearrangement joins TRBV12-3 or TRBV12-4 to TRBJ2-3, with a tentative D call TRBD1 (5 bases). The CDR3 spans 15 residues. Trimming removed 4 bases from V and 3 bases from J, with 14 bases in between.

The chain has TRBV12-3 or TRBV12-4 and TRBJ1-2, with a possible D match to TRBD1 (5 bases). V was pared by 6 bases and J by 5 bases, with 16 bases between. This CDR3 is 14 amino acids long. CDR3 DNA sequence: TGTGCCAGCAGGCCCAGGGCTTCTGCGTATGGCTACACCTTC. Amino acid sequence: CASRPRASAYGYTF.

This clonotype was observed a handful of times. DNA for the CDR3: TGTGCCAGCAAACCCGGGACAGGGGGTTACGAGCAGTACTTC. The encoded protein is CASKPGTGGYEQYF. V usage is TRBV27 and J usage is TRBJ2-7; 11 bases align to TRBD1. The J segment lost 4 bases and the V segment lost 7 bases, leaving 6 bases of the junction unmatched. Germline V gene sequence: CDR1 MNHEY, CDR2 SMNVEV (reference sequence). The CDR3 is made up of 14 amino acids.

This clonotype was detected only a few times. This chain links TRBV7-6 with TRBJ2-1, with TRBD2 matching 11 bases. The CDR3 length is 15 residues. In germline, CDR1 is SGHVS, CDR2 FNYEAQ. J was trimmed by 4 bases and V by 7 bases; bases with no gene match: 6. The CDR3 sequence: CASTPGLAVYNEQFF. DNA for the CDR3: TGTGCCAGCACTCCGGGACTAGCGGTTTACAATGAGCAGTTCTTC.

This clonotype has ten or more counts. The chain joins TRBV4-2 to TRBJ1-2; D not resolved. Trimming took 2 bases from V and 0 from J, leaving 13 bases between them. The CDR3 runs 16 residues. Germline CDR1 LGHNA, CDR2 YNFKEQ. The CDR3 loop is CASSQTRVDANYGYTF. The CDR3 bases are TGTGCCAGCAGCCAAACACGAGTGGATGCTAACTATGGCTACACCTTC.

This clonotype was seen a few times. The V gene is TRBV9, the J gene TRBJ2-6; a weak D match, TRBD2 (7 bases). The CDR3 runs to 21 residues. Trimming removed 1 base at V and 0 bases at J, with 23 bases between. Per germline, CDR1 SGDLS and CDR2 YYNGEE. For the CDR3, the DNA is TGTGCCAGCAGCGTAAACCTTTGGGAGGGGGTGAAGAGCTCTGGGGCCAACGTCCTGACTTTC. This translates into CASSVNLWEGVKSSGANVLTF.

This clonotype was seen a handful of times. J is TRBJ2-7 and V is TRBV4-2; 9 positions agree with TRBD1. Trimming at V came to 4 bases and at J to 7 bases, leaving 23 bases not matched to a gene. Germline CDR1 is LGHNA and CDR2 is YNFKEQ. The CDR3 has 19 amino acids. In nucleotides, the CDR3 is TGTGCCAGCAGCCTTCGACAGGGGGGGATTGGGAGTTTGGGAGATGAGCAGTACTTC. Translation: CASSLRQGGIGSLGDEQYF.

This clonotype was counted between two and nine times. The chain recombines TRBV9 with TRBJ2-7; D not resolved. V gave up 0 bases and J gave up 0 bases, with 7 bases separating them. CDR3 size: 14 residues. CDR1 SGDLS and CDR2 YYNGEE come from the germline V gene. CDR3 nucleotide sequence: TGTGCCAGCAGCGTAGGTCCGAGCTCCTACGAGCAGTACTTC. It codes for CASSVGPSSYEQYF.

The chain carries TRBV28 and TRBJ2-7; 13 bases agree with TRBD2. The V gene end was trimmed by 3 bases and the J gene end by 11 bases; junction bases not matched to a gene: 7. Germline CDR1 and CDR2: MDHEN and SYDVKM. There are 14 residues in the CDR3. The CDR3 is CASSFQGTSGTKYF. The CDR3 DNA is TGTGCCAGCAGTTTCCAAGGGACTAGCGGGACGAAGTACTTC.

The table lists this clonotype with many counts. The chain uses TRBV20-1 and TRBJ2-1; a weak D match, TRBD1 (6 bases). The V end lost 1 base, the J end lost 10 bases, and 11 bases lay between the germline ends. Germline CDR1 DFQATT, CDR2 SNEGSKA (reference sequence). The CDR3 length is 12 residues. In DNA, the CDR3 is TGCAGTGCTAGAGGGGGGCGGTTGGAGCAGTTCTTC. Its translation is CSARGGRLEQFF.

This rearrangement joins TRBV4-1 to TRBJ2-1; 7 bases align to TRBD2. The CDR3 extends over 16 amino acids. CDR1 MGHRA and CDR2 YSYEKL come from the germline V gene. The trim removed 1 base at V and 3 bases at J, leaving 6 bases unmatched. In DNA form, the CDR3 reads TGCGCCAGCAGCCAAGGGGGCGGGGGATACTACAATGAGCAGTTCTTC. Its translation is CASSQGGGGYYNEQFF.

CDR3 sequence: CASSHPTGATAEQFF. The DNA for the CDR3 is TGTGCCAGCAGTCATCCGACAGGGGCCACGGCTGAGCAGTTCTTC. This chain connects TRBV6-2 or TRBV6-3 to TRBJ2-1; 8 nucleotides match TRBD1. The V and J ends lost 5 bases and 9 bases, in that order; junction bases with no gene match: 12. The CDR3 runs 15 residues. In germline, CDR1 is MNHEY, CDR2 SVGEGT.

This chain's CDR3 is CASSLARETGELFF. DNA of the CDR3: TGTGCCAGCAGCTTAGCCCGGGAGACCGGGGAGCTGTTTTTT. The chain couples TRBV7-2 to TRBJ2-2; the D gene is possibly TRBD2 (6 bases). Germline V gene lookup returns CDR1 SGHTA and CDR2 FQGNSA. The CDR3 consists of 14 residues. V was pared by 0 bases and J by 5 bases, with 7 bases between.

The table lists this clonotype with a few counts. The chain couples TRBV20-1 to TRBJ2-1; D remains ambiguous. This CDR3 is built from 13 residues. Germline V gene lookup returns CDR1 DFQATT and CDR2 SNEGSKA (reference sequence). V dropped 3 bases and J dropped 9 bases, with 15 bases sitting between them. Here the CDR3 DNA reads TGCAGTGCTAGCTTTTCGGTAGGGCTTGAGCAGTTCTTC. Amino acid sequence: CSASFSVGLEQFF.

A few counts support this clonotype. This rearrangement joins TRBV10-1 to TRBJ2-2; perhaps TRBD1 as D (6 bases). V lost 0 bases and J lost 4, with 9 bases in between. Germline lookup yields CDR1 WNHNN and CDR2 SYGVQD (reference sequence). This CDR3 is 15 amino acids long. CDR3 region: CASSESGQLTGELFF. The DNA of the CDR3 is TGCGCCAGCAGTGAGTCCGGACAGCTCACCGGGGAGCTGTTTTTT.

The chain is built from TRBV12-3 or TRBV12-4 and TRBJ1-2; D is undetermined. The CDR3 consists of 13 residues. Trimming left V 0 bases short and J 8 bases short, with 10 bases between. For the CDR3, the DNA is TGTGCCAGCAGTTTAGCGCCGGGAATCGGCTACACCTTC. It encodes CASSLAPGIGYTF.